Shown below are 16 T cell receptor beta chains from a single sample sequenced in a study of T cell responses to AZD1222 COVID-19 vaccine. Assay: immunoSEQ multiplex PCR; the TCRdb copy retains only in-frame clones and omits some. The sample consists of over 100,000 clones, approximately 89% of them appearing once. Sequencing was performed on peripheral blood, taken 28 days after the second dose of the MenACWY control vaccine. The receptors stem from an adult who received the MenACWY meningococcal vaccine as a control.

In its sample, this clone ranks as medium-sized. The V and J genes are TRBV30 and TRBJ1-3; D is unclear. CDR1 and CDR2 (germline): GTSNPN, SVGIG (reference sequence). V gave up 4 bases and J gave up 1 base, with 5 bases separating them. CDR3 size: 12 residues. DNA of the CDR3: TGTGCCTGGAAAAGATCTGGAAACACCATATATTTT. Translating it yields CAWKRSGNTIYF. Combining the CDR3 with reference TRBV30 and TRBJ1-3 gives the whole variable domain SQTIHQWPATLVQPVGSPLSLECTVEGTSNPNLYWYRQAAGRGLQLLFYSVGIGQISSEVPQNLSASRPQDRQFILSSKKLLLSDSGFYLCAWKRSGNTIYFGEGSWLTVV.

The rearrangement uses TRBV19 and TRBJ1-1; TRBD1 is a possible D gene (6 bases). The CDR3 extends over 13 amino acids. From germline, CDR1 is LNHDA and CDR2 SQIVND (reference sequence). Trimming pared 6 bases from V and 8 bases from J, leaving 16 bases between. CDR3 sequence: CASRTMGAQEAFF. In DNA form, the CDR3 reads TGTGCCAGTAGAACAATGGGGGCCCAGGAAGCTTTCTTT.

The chain combines TRBV27 with TRBJ2-5; 9 bases line up with TRBD2. CDR1 MNHEY and CDR2 SMNVEV come from the germline V gene (reference sequence). V lost 4 bases, J lost 4 bases, and 10 bases stayed unmatched. This CDR3 comprises 16 residues. The CDR3 DNA follows: TGTGCCAGCAGTTCCCTGGGCGGGGGGGCACGAGAGACCCAGTACTTC. Translation: CASSSLGGGARETQYF.

This CDR3 is CASSHNLGTGNREQYF. The CDR3 DNA reads TGTGCCAGCAGCCACAACCTAGGGACAGGGAACCGCGAGCAGTACTTC. J is TRBJ2-7 and V is TRBV3-1 (or the pseudogene TRBV3-2); 9 nucleotides agree with TRBD1. The CDR3 runs to 16 residues. Trimming removed 3 bases from V and 6 bases from J; junction bases left unmatched: 12. The germline V gene encodes CDR1 LGHDT and CDR2 YNNKEL (reference sequence).

This chain links TRBV9 with TRBJ1-3; 7 bases fit TRBD1. CDR1 and CDR2 from the germline V gene are SGDLS and YYNGEE. The CDR3 has 17 residues. With V trimmed by 4 bases and J by 3 bases, 13 bases remained unmatched. The CDR3 protein is CASSPAEGAQVGNTIYF. The CDR3 region has the DNA TGTGCCAGCAGCCCAGCGGAGGGGGCGCAAGTTGGAAACACCATATATTTT.

This clone was detected once. The rearrangement joins TRBV4-1 to TRBJ2-1; a possible D gene is TRBD1 (5 bases). The CDR3 covers 17 residues. V lost 0 bases to trimming and J lost 1 base, with 13 bases between them. CDR1 is MGHRA and CDR2 is YSYEKL in the germline V gene. The CDR3 loop reads CASSQEKDKTSYNEQFF. The DNA of the CDR3 is TGCGCCAGCAGCCAAGAGAAGGACAAAACGTCCTACAATGAGCAGTTCTTC.

This rearrangement joins TRBV5-1 to TRBJ1-3; 7 bases align to TRBD1. Trimming removed 4 bases from V and 0 bases from J; junction bases left unmatched: 7. This CDR3 region has 16 residues. CDR1 and CDR2 (germline): SGHRS, YFSETQ. In DNA, the CDR3 is TGCGCCAGCAGCAGGGGACAGCACTCCTCTGGAAACACCATATATTTT. Residues: CASSRGQHSSGNTIYF.

The chain uses TRBV27 and TRBJ2-2, with 8 bases lining up with TRBD2. Unmatched junction bases numbered 11, after V lost 8 bases and J lost 6 bases. The V gene's germline CDR1 is MNHEY and CDR2 SMNVEV (reference sequence). The CDR3 is 15 residues long. This chain's CDR3 is CASSSGGANAGELFF. The CDR3 DNA reads TGTGCCAGCTCGTCCGGGGGGGCCAACGCCGGGGAGCTGTTTTTT.

In DNA, the CDR3 is TGTGCCTGGAGTGTAATGGCGGCAGGGGAAGGTACTGAAGCTTTCTTT. Residues: CAWSVMAAGEGTEAFF. The chain couples TRBV30 to TRBJ1-1; D is possibly TRBD1 (6 bases). This CDR3 spans 16 amino acids. In germline, CDR1 is GTSNPN, CDR2 SVGIG (reference sequence). V lost 0 bases to trimming and J lost 5 bases, with 19 bases between them.

The J gene is TRBJ2-2, the V gene TRBV28; 7 nucleotides agree with TRBD2. This CDR3 comprises 14 residues. Trimming at V came to 6 bases and at J to 7 bases, leaving 8 bases not matched to a gene. CDR1 and CDR2 (germline): MDHEN, SYDVKM. The CDR3 here is CASRESGGVGELFF. Here the CDR3 DNA reads TGTGCCAGCAGAGAATCTGGGGGGGTCGGGGAGCTGTTTTTT.

This sequence joins TRBV6-5 and TRBJ1-1; TRBD1 matches at 8 bases. After removal of 5 bases from V and 1 base from J, the junction contained 6 bases not matched to a gene. Germline values: CDR1 MNHEY, CDR2 SVGAGI. The CDR3 has 15 amino acids. The CDR3 sequence is CASSTWDRWNTEAFF. For the CDR3, the DNA is TGTGCCAGCAGTACCTGGGACAGGTGGAACACTGAAGCTTTCTTT.

The rearrangement uses TRBV5-1 and TRBJ1-2; 8 bases align to TRBD1. After removal of 5 bases from V and 6 bases from J, the junction contained 9 bases not matched to a gene. CDR1 is SGHRS, CDR2 YFSETQ, per germline. This CDR3 region has 14 residues. DNA for the CDR3: TGCGCCAGCAGGGGGGACAGGACCAGGGATGGCTACACCTTC. It encodes CASRGDRTRDGYTF. The whole variable domain, remainder taken from reference TRBV5-1 and TRBJ1-2, is KAGVTQTPRYLIKTRGQQVTLSCSPISGHRSVSWYQQTPGQGLQFLFEYFSETQRNKGNFPGRFSGRQFSNSRSEMNVSTLELGDSALYLCASRGDRTRDGYTFGSGTRLTVV.

The chain recombines TRBV11-2 with TRBJ2-3, with D tentatively TRBD1 (6 bases). Germline values: CDR1 SGHAT, CDR2 FQNNGV. CDR3 length: 15 amino acids. Deletions cut 5 bases from V and 2 bases from J, with 14 bases between. The DNA of the CDR3 is TGTGCCAGCAGCACGATGGGGACAATCACAGATACGCAGTATTTT. Amino acids: CASSTMGTITDTQYF.

The V and J genes are TRBV19 and TRBJ1-1, with a weak D call TRBD1 (5 bases). Germline assignment: CDR1 LNHDA and CDR2 SQIVND (reference sequence). V lost 7 bases and J 4 bases, leaving 19 bases between the germline ends. The CDR3 has 15 residues. CDR3 residues: CASIRRDAQSTEAFF. CDR3 DNA sequence: TGTGCCAGTATACGCAGGGACGCCCAAAGCACTGAAGCTTTCTTT.

The rearrangement joins TRBV28 to TRBJ1-2; the D is unclear. Germline CDR1 is MDHEN and CDR2 is SYDVKM. The CDR3 has 14 amino acids. Trimming cost V 5 bases and J 6 bases, with 16 bases left between them. The CDR3 sequence: CASSPPGLRHGYTF. DNA of the CDR3: TGTGCCAGCAGTCCCCCCGGGTTGCGTCATGGCTACACCTTC.

The chain combines TRBV18 with TRBJ1-1; TRBD1 is a possible D gene (5 bases). The CDR3 loop spans 15 amino acids. Trimming took off 2 bases at V and 1 base at J, with 11 bases between the two ends. Germline CDR1 is KGHSH and CDR2 is LQKENI. DNA for the CDR3: TGTGCCAGCTCACCAACGAAGGGGCAGAACACTGAAGCTTTCTTT. It is translated as CASSPTKGQNTEAFF.